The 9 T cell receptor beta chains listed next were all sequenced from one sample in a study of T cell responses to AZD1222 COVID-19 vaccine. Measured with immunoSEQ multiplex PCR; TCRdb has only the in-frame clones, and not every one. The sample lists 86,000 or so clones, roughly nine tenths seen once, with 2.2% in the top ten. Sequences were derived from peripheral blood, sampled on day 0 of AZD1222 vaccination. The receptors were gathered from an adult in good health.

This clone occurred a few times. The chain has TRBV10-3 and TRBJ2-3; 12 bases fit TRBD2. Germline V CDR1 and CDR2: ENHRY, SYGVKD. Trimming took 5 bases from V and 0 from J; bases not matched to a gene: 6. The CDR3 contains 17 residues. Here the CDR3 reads CAISPSGGATSTDTQYF. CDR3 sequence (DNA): TGTGCCATCAGTCCTAGCGGGGGGGCTACTAGCACAGATACGCAGTATTTT.

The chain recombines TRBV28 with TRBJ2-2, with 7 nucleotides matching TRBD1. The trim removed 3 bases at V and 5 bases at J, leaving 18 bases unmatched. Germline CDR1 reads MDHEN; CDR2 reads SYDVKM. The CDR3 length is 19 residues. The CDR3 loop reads CASSFQLVWGTDKTGELFF. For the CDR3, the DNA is TGTGCCAGCAGTTTCCAATTGGTCTGGGGGACAGACAAGACCGGGGAGCTGTTTTTT.

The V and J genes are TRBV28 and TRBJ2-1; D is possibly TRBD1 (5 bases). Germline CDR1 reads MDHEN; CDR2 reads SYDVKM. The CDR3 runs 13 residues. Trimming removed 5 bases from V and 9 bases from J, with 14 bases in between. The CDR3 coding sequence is TGTGCCAGCAGTCCCATACAGGTCAGTGAGCAGTTCTTC. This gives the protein CASSPIQVSEQFF.

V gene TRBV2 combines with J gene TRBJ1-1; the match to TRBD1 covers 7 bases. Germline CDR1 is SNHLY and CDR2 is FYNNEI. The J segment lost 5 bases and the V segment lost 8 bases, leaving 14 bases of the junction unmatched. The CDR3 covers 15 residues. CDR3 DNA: TGTGCCAGCGGCCGAGGGAGGGAGGGGGCGACTGAAGCTTTCTTT. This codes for CASGRGREGATEAFF.

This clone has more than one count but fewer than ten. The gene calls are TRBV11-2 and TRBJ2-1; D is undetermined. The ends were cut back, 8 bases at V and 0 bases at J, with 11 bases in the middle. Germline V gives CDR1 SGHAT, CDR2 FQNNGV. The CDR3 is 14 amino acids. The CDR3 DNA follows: TGTGCCAGCGGGCGTTATAGCTCCTACAATGAGCAGTTCTTC. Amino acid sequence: CASGRYSSYNEQFF.

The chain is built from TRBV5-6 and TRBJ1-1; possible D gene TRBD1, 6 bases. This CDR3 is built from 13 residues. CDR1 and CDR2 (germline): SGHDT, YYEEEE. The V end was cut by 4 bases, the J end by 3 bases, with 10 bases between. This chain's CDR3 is CASSAAGDTEAFF. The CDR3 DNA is TGTGCCAGCAGCGCTGCAGGGGACACTGAAGCTTTCTTT.

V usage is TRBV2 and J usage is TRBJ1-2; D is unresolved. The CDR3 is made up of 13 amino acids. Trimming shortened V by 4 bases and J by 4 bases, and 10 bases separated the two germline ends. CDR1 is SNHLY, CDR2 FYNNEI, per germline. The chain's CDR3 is CASSGQPSYGYTF. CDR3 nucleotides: TGTGCCAGCAGTGGCCAACCCTCCTATGGCTACACCTTC.

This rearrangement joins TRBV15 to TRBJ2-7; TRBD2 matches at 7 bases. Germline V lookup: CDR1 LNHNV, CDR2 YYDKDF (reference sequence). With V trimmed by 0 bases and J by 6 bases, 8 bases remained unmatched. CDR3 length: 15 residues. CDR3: CATSRDVGGLREQYF. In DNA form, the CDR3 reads TGTGCCACCAGCAGAGATGTGGGGGGACTACGCGAGCAGTACTTC.

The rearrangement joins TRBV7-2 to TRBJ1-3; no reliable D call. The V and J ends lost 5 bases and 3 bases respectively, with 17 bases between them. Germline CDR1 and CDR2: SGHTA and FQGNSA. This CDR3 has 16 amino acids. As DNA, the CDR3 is TGTGCCAGCAGCCCGCAATCGGGAAGATTTGGAAACACCATATATTTT. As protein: CASSPQSGRFGNTIYF.